The 31 T cell receptor beta chains listed next were all sequenced from one sample in a study of T cells in Graves' hyperthyroidism and ophthalmopathy. Using RNA transcripts as the source, TCR beta CDR3 regions were amplified. Using the HTBI primer set, a first-round RT-PCR was run on the TCR CDR3. MiXCR, applied by TCRdb to the multiplex PCR reads, yields one record per CDR3 protein. Of approximately 420,000 distinct CDR3 sequences in the sample, 15% are singletons; the top ten hold about 31%. Sequenced sample: blood. Receptors originate from a woman aged 25-40 years with Graves' hyperthyroidism.

Written as DNA, the CDR3 is TGTGCCAGCAGTTGGGGGGCTACCAATTCACCCCTCCACTTT. Translation gives CASSWGATNSPLHF. The chain is built from TRBV12-3 or TRBV12-4 and TRBJ1-6, with a tentative D call TRBD1 (6 bases). The V end lost 4 bases, the J end lost 7 bases, and 11 bases lay between the germline ends. The CDR3 extends over 14 amino acids.

In its sample, this clonotype was seen many times. The chain uses TRBV7-2 and TRBJ2-1; unclear D gene. This CDR3 contains 15 residues. Trimming stripped 1 base from V and 8 bases from J, with 15 bases between. The germline gives CDR1 SGHTA, CDR2 FQGNSA. The CDR3 DNA reads TGTGCCAGCAGCTTAGGGATGGTTTATTACGATGAGCAGTTCTTC. Translating gives CASSLGMVYYDEQFF.

This clonotype showed up many times. This chain joins TRBV2 and TRBJ1-5; D unresolved. Germline CDR1 reads SNHLY; CDR2 reads FYNNEI. This CDR3 contains 16 residues. Trimming removed 6 bases at V and 4 bases at J, with 19 bases between. The DNA of the CDR3 is TGTGCCAGCAGCGACCCAACGGGGTGGAAAAATCAGCCCCAGCATTTT. Translated: CASSDPTGWKNQPQHF.

The chain carries TRBV10-3 and TRBJ2-6; no firm D call. V lost 9 bases to trimming and J lost 2 bases, with 14 bases between them. Germline-derived CDR1 and CDR2 are ENHRY and SYGVKD. The CDR3 totals 15 residues. The CDR3 bases are TGTGCCATGTCGTCTTGGACGACTGGGGCCAACGTCCTGACTTTC. It is translated as CAMSSWTTGANVLTF.

In regard to this clonotype: A much more abundant neighbour one base away suggests this may be a read error. The chain combines TRBV28 with TRBJ2-5, with 8 bases matching TRBD2. The junction had 7 bases not matched to a gene; V was cut back by 8 bases and J by 2 bases. CDR1 and CDR2 (germline): MDHEN, SYDVKM. This CDR3 contains 14 residues. CDR3 sequence reads: CASRPGGEQETQYF. The CDR3, as DNA: TGTGCCAGCCGACCCGGGGGGGAGCAAGAGACCCAGTACTTC.

Ten or more counts support this clonotype. The junction departs from the called germline gene at one end, perhaps through a read error. V and J are TRBV28 and TRBJ2-1; D is possibly TRBD1 or TRBD2 (5 bases each). Germline V gives CDR1 MDHEN, CDR2 SYDVKM. The CDR3 is 17 residues long. The CDR3 nucleotides read TGTGCCAGCAGTTTAGACGTCATGGGGACCTCCTACGATGAGCAGTTCTTC. Protein sequence: CASSLDVMGTSYDEQFF.

This clonotype appeared a few times. The V and J genes are TRBV3-1 and TRBJ2-2; no reliable D call. The germline CDR1 and CDR2 sequences are LGHDT and YNNKEL (reference sequence). V was pared by 1 base and J by 0 bases, with 6 bases between. The CDR3 has 15 amino acids. The chain's CDR3 is CASSQVATNTGELFF. The DNA for the CDR3 is TGTGCCAGCAGCCAAGTCGCCACGAACACCGGGGAGCTGTTTTTT.

A few counts support this clonotype. This rearrangement joins TRBV18 to TRBJ2-2; TRBD1 aligns across 7 bases. J was trimmed by 0 bases and V by 3 bases; bases with no gene match: 10. Germline V gives CDR1 KGHSH, CDR2 LQKENI. This CDR3 is built from 18 residues. CDR3 residues: CASSPKTGCDSNTGELFF. The CDR3 nucleotides are TGTGCCAGCTCACCTAAGACAGGGTGCGATTCGAACACCGGGGAGCTGTTTTTT.

The sample holds many counts of this clonotype. The chain recombines TRBV11-2 with TRBJ2-7; TRBD1 matches 7 bases. This CDR3 region has 14 residues. Per germline, CDR1 SGHAT and CDR2 FQNNGV. Losses at the gene ends were 4 bases for V and 3 bases for J; bases not matched to a gene: 6. CDR3 residues: CASSSTGINYEQYF. CDR3 in DNA: TGTGCCAGCAGCTCGACAGGGATTAACTACGAGCAGTACTTC. The full variable domain, in which reference TRBV11-2 and TRBJ2-7 provide the parts outside the CDR3, is EAGVAQSPRYKIIEKRQSVAFWCNPISGHATLYWYQQILGQGPKLLIQFQNNGVVDDSQLPKDRFSAERLKGVDSTLKIQPAKLEDSAVYLCASSSTGINYEQYFGPGTRLTVT.

This clonotype was seen a few times. The CDR3 coding sequence is TGTGCCATCAGCCCGGGACAGGGGGGGAACACTGAAGCTTTCTTT. Its translation: CAISPGQGGNTEAFF. V is TRBV10-3 and J is TRBJ1-1; 11 nucleotides align to TRBD1. The V gene end was trimmed by 6 bases and the J gene end by 1 base; junction bases not matched to a gene: 4. Germline V lookup: CDR1 ENHRY, CDR2 SYGVKD. The CDR3 is 15 residues long.

Of note for this clonotype: The missing conserved phenylalanine or tryptophan at the end of this CDR3 makes a read error likely. V is TRBV20-1 and J is TRBJ1-4; tentatively, D is TRBD1 (6 bases). The CDR3 contains 13 residues. The germline V and J ends were trimmed by 5 bases and 4 bases, with 11 bases remaining between them. Germline values: CDR1 DFQATT, CDR2 SNEGSKA (reference sequence). This CDR3 is CSAQGPGNEKLFL. The CDR3 bases are TGCAGTGCTCAGGGGCCGGGTAATGAAAAACTGTTTTTA.

This clonotype was detected ten times or more. The CDR3 bases are TGTGCCAGCAGCGTAGACGGGAGGGTAAATGAGCAGTTCTTC. Translated, it gives CASSVDGRVNEQFF. The rearrangement links TRBV9 to TRBJ2-1, with 8 positions matching TRBD2. The CDR3 totals 14 residues. In germline, CDR1 is SGDLS, CDR2 YYNGEE. The ends lost 0 bases at V and 7 bases at J; junction bases unmatched: 3.

The J gene is TRBJ2-4, the V gene TRBV2, with 8 bases aligning to TRBD2. Germline V gene data show CDR1 as SNHLY and CDR2 as FYNNEI. Trimming removed 2 bases from V and 1 base from J; junction bases left unmatched: 13. CDR3 size: 19 residues. This chain's CDR3 is CASSEQRREEWWAKNIQYF. For the CDR3, the DNA is TGTGCCAGCAGTGAACAGAGGCGGGAGGAGTGGTGGGCCAAAAACATTCAGTACTTC.

This clonotype was found a few times. This chain uses TRBV28 with TRBJ1-4, with a tentative D call TRBD1 (5 bases). Per the germline V gene, CDR1 is MDHEN and CDR2 is SYDVKM. V was clipped by 7 bases and J by 10 bases, with 10 bases between them. The CDR3 is made up of 11 amino acids. The CDR3 is CASTETGKLFF. The CDR3 DNA reads TGTGCCAGCACCGAAACAGGAAAACTGTTTTTT.

The chain has TRBV27 and TRBJ2-7; 8 nucleotides agree with TRBD1. The CDR3 consists of 16 residues. The J segment lost 2 bases and the V segment lost 4 bases, leaving 10 bases of the junction unmatched. Germline V gene lookup returns CDR1 MNHEY and CDR2 SMNVEV (reference sequence). Written as DNA, the CDR3 is TGTGCCAGCAGTTCGGGTTGGGACAGGAGAACCTACGAGCAGTACTTC. Its protein is CASSSGWDRRTYEQYF.

This clonotype was picked up many times. The CDR3 DNA sequence: TGCAGTGCTAGAGTGCAGGGTGGGATAGAGACCCAGTACTTC. It encodes CSARVQGGIETQYF. The rearrangement links TRBV20-1 to TRBJ2-5, with D perhaps matching TRBD1 (5 bases). CDR1 DFQATT and CDR2 SNEGSKA come from the germline V gene (reference sequence). The V end lost 1 base, the J end lost 4 bases, and 13 bases lay between the germline ends. CDR3 length equals 14 residues.

This chain links TRBV30 with TRBJ1-1; 7 bases match TRBD1. This CDR3 region has 13 residues. V was clipped by 4 bases and J by 0 bases; unmatched bases: 2. CDR1 GTSNPN and CDR2 SVGIG come from the germline V gene (reference sequence). DNA for the CDR3: TGTGCCTGGAACAGGGGAGTGAACACTGAAGCTTTCTTT. This codes for CAWNRGVNTEAFF.

This clonotype was counted at least ten times. The chain recombines TRBV7-2 with TRBJ1-4; TRBD1 aligns across 9 bases. The CDR3 consists of 16 residues. Germline V CDR1 and CDR2: SGHTA, FQGNSA. Unmatched junction bases numbered 8, after V lost 5 bases and J lost 4 bases. CDR3 DNA: TGTGCCAGCAGCCGCCTCCGGACAGGGGTTAATGAAAAACTGTTTTTT. Translation: CASSRLRTGVNEKLFF.

The sample holds many counts of this clonotype. This chain connects TRBV12-3 or TRBV12-4 to TRBJ2-3; tentative D call: TRBD2 (5 bases). The CDR3 is 15 residues long. V was cut by 4 bases and J by 2 bases, with 13 bases left in between. This CDR3 is CASSSPGVTTDTQYF. Here the CDR3 DNA reads TGTGCCAGCAGTTCCCCCGGGGTCACCACAGATACGCAGTATTTT.

The rearrangement uses TRBV3-1 and TRBJ1-2; 7 nucleotides agree with TRBD1. In germline, CDR1 is LGHDT, CDR2 YNNKEL (reference sequence). Losses at the gene ends were 4 bases for V and 5 bases for J; bases not matched to a gene: 16. This CDR3 comprises 17 residues. In nucleotides, the CDR3 is TGTGCCAGCAGCCTCGGACAGGCCCTGACAACCGCTTATGGCTACACCTTC. The encoded protein is CASSLGQALTTAYGYTF.

The chain has TRBV20-1 and TRBJ1-5, with a tentative D call TRBD1 (5 bases). CDR1 and CDR2 (germline): DFQATT, SNEGSKA (reference sequence). V was trimmed by 4 bases and J by 4 bases, leaving 11 bases between them. This CDR3 comprises 13 residues. The CDR3, as DNA: TGCAGTGCTACCGGGACTGCGAATCAGCCCCAGCATTTT. This codes for CSATGTANQPQHF.

This clonotype was seen ten or more times. This chain connects TRBV10-3 to TRBJ2-7, with 7 bases fitting TRBD1. This CDR3 has 16 residues. Germline CDR1 reads ENHRY; CDR2 reads SYGVKD. V was pared by 0 bases and J by 2 bases, with 7 bases of the junction left unmatched. CDR3: CAISESAGTVAYEQYF. The DNA for the CDR3 is TGTGCCATCAGTGAGTCCGCCGGGACAGTTGCCTACGAGCAGTACTTC.

This clonotype was recorded many times. The V and J genes are TRBV7-2 and TRBJ2-5, with 13 bases that match TRBD2. Germline CDR1 reads SGHTA; CDR2 reads FQGNSA. J gave up 0 bases and V 5 bases, and 6 bases lay outside the gene matches. This CDR3 comprises 17 residues. The DNA for the CDR3 is TGTGCCAGCAGCCTCGGACTAGCGGGAGTGTACCAAGAGACCCAGTACTTC. Protein product: CASSLGLAGVYQETQYF.

This clonotype has at least ten counts. The chain couples TRBV28 to TRBJ1-1; no reliable D call. Germline V lookup: CDR1 MDHEN, CDR2 SYDVKM. This CDR3 has 11 residues. V was pared by 11 bases and J by 2 bases, with 9 bases between. In DNA form, the CDR3 reads TGTGCCCTTGGTGGAAACACTGAAGCTTTCTTT. It encodes CALGGNTEAFF. Variable domain in full (rest from reference TRBV28 and TRBJ1-1): DVKVTQSSRYLVKRTGEKVFLECVQDMDHENMFWYRQDPGLGLRLIYFSYDVKMKEKGDIPEGYSVSREKKERFSLILESASTNQTSMYLCALGGNTEAFFGQGTRLTVV.

This clonotype was observed once. A much larger clone lies one base from this, so it may be a read error. The chain couples TRBV7-9 to TRBJ1-1; D might be TRBD1 (5 bases). This CDR3 contains 16 residues. In germline, CDR1 is SEHNR, CDR2 FQNEAQ (reference sequence). CDR3 DNA: TGTGCCAGCAGCTCATCCAGGGAGACTCTAGACACTGAAGCTTCCTTT. It is translated as CASSSSRETLDTEASF.

V gene TRBV7-9 combines with J gene TRBJ2-2, with 7 nucleotides matching TRBD1. CDR1 and CDR2 (germline): SEHNR, FQNEAQ (reference sequence). Trimming cost V 5 bases and J 0 bases; bases outside gene matches: 6. CDR3 size: 16 residues. The CDR3 loop reads CASSVTGFTNTGELFF. The CDR3 DNA sequence: TGTGCCAGCAGCGTGACAGGGTTCACGAACACCGGGGAGCTGTTTTTT.

This clonotype was seen many times. The chain employs TRBV2 and TRBJ1-5; D gene unclear. There are 14 residues in the CDR3. Germline CDR1 SNHLY, CDR2 FYNNEI. Trimming took 3 bases from V and 4 from J, leaving 10 bases between them. The CDR3 bases are TGTGCCAGCAGTGAGAACGGAAGGAATCAGCCCCAGCATTTT. As protein: CASSENGRNQPQHF.

This clonotype was observed a handful of times. The V gene is TRBV15, the J gene TRBJ1-5; D possibly corresponds to TRBD1 (5 bases). V lost 0 bases and J 6 bases, leaving 9 bases between the germline ends. The germline gives CDR1 LNHNV, CDR2 YYDKDF (reference sequence). This CDR3 region has 14 residues. CDR3 region: CATSRDRVGQPQHF. CDR3 nucleotide sequence: TGTGCCACCAGCAGAGACAGGGTAGGTCAGCCCCAGCATTTT.

This sequence joins TRBV12-3 or TRBV12-4 and TRBJ2-5; 12 bases map to TRBD2. V lost 7 bases and J lost 4; bases outside the gene matches: 4. There are 14 residues in the CDR3. The CDR3 DNA is TGTGCCAGCAACTCGGGACTAGCGGGAGAGACCCAGTACTTC. Translated: CASNSGLAGETQYF.

This clonotype was seen only a few times. The rearrangement joins TRBV10-3 to TRBJ2-1, with TRBD2 identical over 9 bases. The germline V gene encodes CDR1 ENHRY and CDR2 SYGVKD. Trimming took 11 bases from V and 8 from J; bases not matched to a gene: 10. CDR3 size: 13 residues. The CDR3: CAATASGNDEQFF. The DNA for the CDR3 is TGTGCCGCCACGGCTAGCGGGAATGATGAGCAGTTCTTC.

This clonotype was picked up a small number of times. The V and J genes are TRBV24-1 and TRBJ2-3; 7 nucleotides line up with TRBD2. Germline V gene sequence: CDR1 KGHDR, CDR2 SFDVKD. This CDR3 is built from 15 residues. With V trimmed by 12 bases and J by 4 bases, 15 bases remained unmatched. In nucleotides, the CDR3 is TGTGCCGCTGGCGGGGGAGCGGGACCCGCAGATACGCAGTATTTT. Amino acids: CAAGGGAGPADTQYF.